This TCR beta chain was sequenced for a study of T cells in narcolepsy. Across the study: Enrolled donors included narcolepsy type 1 or type 2 patients and healthy controls. Study results and limitations: HCRT-specific and TRIB2-specific autoreactive clonotypes appeared among same-patient CSF and blood CD4+ clonotypes. Blood of same and different patients, but not healthy controls, reportedly held recurring autoreactive clonotypes. Autoreactive clone sequences were missing from some blood memory CD4+ repertoires.

TCRdb's copy holds only in-frame clones and misses some; the assay was immunoSEQ multiplex PCR. Here the sample spans about 15,000 clones, roughly 85% being singletons. Between the trimmed V and J ends, which lost 4 bases and 0 bases, there was a span of 13 bases. The CDR3 length is 15 residues. The germline gives CDR1 MNHEY, CDR2 SMNVEV (reference sequence). As to this clone: The target antigen is unknown.

The sequence came from a human donor in good health. The sample taken for sequencing was memory (CD45RA-) CD4+ T cells from blood. The chain combines TRBV27 with TRBJ2-7; D is uncertain. The CDR3 sequence is CASSYLSGNSYEQYF. CDR3 coding DNA: TGTGCCAGCAGTTACCTTTCTGGTAACTCCTACGAGCAGTACTTC.